Given below is one T cell receptor (beta chain) in context. Its target is not known. This sample is drawn from a study of blood T cells in healthy people across ages. PCR was performed a second time for 7 to 11 cycles using a sample-barcoded 5' primer and a J-beta primer mix. One entry per CDR3 protein results from TCRdb running MiXCR on the 5' RACE reads. Of 1.5 million to 1.9 million distinct CDR3 sequences in the sample, approximately 43% were seen once. This CDR3 comprises 14 residues. The V gene lost 0 bases and the J gene lost 10 bases, with 16 bases spanning the gap. Study-level findings and limits: In these data, TCR beta diversity tracked strongly with naive T cell percentage. Estimated diversity that came from one million T cells was considered an underestimate. Both higher diversity and more naive CD4+ cells marked long-lived donors when set against aged donors.

This receptor was obtained from a woman aged 18-29 years in good health. V usage is TRBV12-3 or TRBV12-4 and J usage is TRBJ2-7; maybe TRBD2 (5 bases). Sequencing was done on a sample of blood. CDR3 sequence reads: CASSLAPGGVVQYF. DNA for the CDR3: TGTGCCAGCAGTTTAGCCCCAGGAGGTGTGGTCCAGTACTTC.